This TCR beta chain was obtained from a study of T cells in Graves' hyperthyroidism and ophthalmopathy. Notes on the study in general: Ophthalmopathy prediction by the model preceded onset by a median roughly 6 months. Within blood appeared most thyroid clonotypes that had expanded above 0.001.

Concerning this clonotype itself: Its cognate antigen is unknown.

The TCR beta CDR3 regions underwent amplification using RNA transcripts as the source. The study used the HTBI primer set for a first-round RT-PCR of the TCR CDR3. TCRdb ran MiXCR on the multiplex PCR reads and lists one entry per CDR3 protein. This table has 400,000 to 600,000 distinct CDR3 sequences, around 15% appearing once. Germline CDR1 reads MGHRA; CDR2 reads YSYEKL. V lost 1 base to trimming and J lost 2 bases, with 9 bases between them. The CDR3 runs 14 residues. Each diagnosis drew on symptoms, thyroxine, TRAb, thyroid ultrasound and orbital computed tomography findings. A roughly 9.1 ml volume of fresh peripheral blood provided the PBMCs.

Sample: blood. The J gene is TRBJ2-7, the V gene TRBV4-1, with D tentatively TRBD1 (5 bases). The receptor was isolated from a woman aged 25 to 39 with Graves' ophthalmopathy. CDR3 nucleotides: TGCGCCAGCAGCCAAGGACAGTCCGCCTACGAGCAGTACTTC. Translated: CASSQGQSAYEQYF.